These 26 T cell receptor beta chains came from one sample sequenced in a study of T cell responses to AZD1222 COVID-19 vaccine. TCRdb's copy holds only in-frame clones and misses some; the assay was immunoSEQ multiplex PCR. The sample lists 120,000 to 150,000 clones, roughly nine tenths occurring once. This specimen consisted of peripheral blood, obtained 28 days after the second AZD1222 dose. Receptors were obtained from an adult who received the AZD1222 COVID-19 vaccine.

The chain is built from TRBV6-2 or TRBV6-3 and TRBJ1-1; D unresolved. The CDR3 covers 13 residues. Germline V gene sequence: CDR1 MNHEY, CDR2 SVGEGT. Between the trimmed V and J ends, which lost 2 bases and 7 bases, there was a span of 11 bases. DNA of the CDR3: TGTGCCAGCAGTTACGAAGGGAGGCGTGAAGCTTTCTTT. The encoded protein is CASSYEGRREAFF.

Only one count was recorded for this clone. The V call is TRBV2, the J call TRBJ2-1; D is possibly TRBD1 or TRBD2 (5 bases each). The V gene's germline CDR1 is SNHLY and CDR2 FYNNEI. Trimming removed 4 bases at V and 6 bases at J, with 13 bases between. The CDR3 has 14 amino acids. The CDR3: CASSGSGTGNEQFF. Written as DNA, the CDR3 is TGTGCCAGCAGTGGGTCCGGGACGGGCAATGAGCAGTTCTTC.

About this clone: A much bigger clone sits one base away, suggesting this may be a read error. This sample includes further DNA sequences coding for the same CDR3. The chain carries TRBV5-1 and TRBJ1-1; D not certain. Germline assignment: CDR1 SGHRS and CDR2 YFSETQ. The CDR3 contains 14 residues. V lost 0 bases and J lost 1, with 7 bases in between. CDR3 in DNA: TGCGCCAGCAGCTTGGGGGCGGGGAACACTGAAGCTTTCTTT. It codes for CASSLGAGNTEAFF.

The chain carries TRBV10-3 and TRBJ2-3; D is tentatively TRBD1 or TRBD2 (5 bases each). Germline V gene sequence: CDR1 ENHRY, CDR2 SYGVKD. V lost 10 bases and J 6 bases, leaving 17 bases between the germline ends. The CDR3 contains 13 residues. CDR3 coding DNA: TGTGCCACACGGGACGCCTCAGGGGATACGCAGTATTTT. Translating it yields CATRDASGDTQYF.

This chain joins TRBV7-2 and TRBJ2-3; no reliable D call. The CDR3 has 17 residues. Trimming shortened V by 1 base and J by 1 base, and 15 bases separated the two germline ends. Looked up from germline, CDR1 is SGHTA and CDR2 is FQGNSA. This CDR3 is CASSLVGSRVGTDTQYF. CDR3 DNA sequence: TGTGCCAGCAGCTTAGTGGGTAGTCGTGTGGGCACAGATACGCAGTATTTT.

The chain links TRBV4-3 to TRBJ1-1, with D unresolved. Trimming left V 1 base short and J 1 base short, with 13 bases between. This CDR3 spans 16 amino acids. The germline V gene has CDR1 LGHNA and CDR2 YSLEER. The CDR3: CASSQGRSGRNTEAFF. In nucleotides, the CDR3 is TGCGCCAGCAGCCAAGGCCGATCGGGCAGGAACACTGAAGCTTTCTTT.

This clone appeared once. The V and J genes are TRBV6-5 and TRBJ2-3, with 7 bases lining up with TRBD2. Trimming took 7 bases from V and 6 from J; bases not matched to a gene: 7. CDR1 is MNHEY and CDR2 is SVGAGI in the germline V gene. The CDR3 has 13 amino acids. CDR3 nucleotide sequence: TGTGCCAGCATCCAGCGGGGAACGGATACGCAGTATTTT. The encoded protein is CASIQRGTDTQYF.

This clone was observed a few times. The chain combines TRBV5-1 with TRBJ2-3; tentative D call: TRBD2 (6 bases). Germline loops: CDR1 SGHRS, CDR2 YFSETQ. The CDR3 covers 15 residues. Trimming left V 5 bases short and J 3 bases short, with 16 bases between. CDR3 protein: CASSPGAAETDTQYF. CDR3 bases: TGCGCCAGCAGTCCGGGAGCGGCAGAAACAGATACGCAGTATTTT.

The chain carries TRBV27 and TRBJ1-2, with D possibly being TRBD1 (5 bases). The germline CDR1 and CDR2 sequences are MNHEY and SMNVEV (reference sequence). The CDR3 has 16 residues. V was pared by 0 bases and J by 4 bases, with 15 bases between. The CDR3 nucleotides read TGTGCCAGCAGTTTATCGTTCGGGGCCCTCGCCTATGGCTACACCTTC. Translated, it gives CASSLSFGALAYGYTF.

The rearrangement links TRBV5-1 to TRBJ1-4; D gene uncertain. Looked up from germline, CDR1 is SGHRS and CDR2 is YFSETQ. Trimming took 4 bases from V and 2 from J, leaving 12 bases between them. This CDR3 comprises 15 residues. The CDR3 protein is CASSAYSGTNEKLFF. CDR3 nucleotide sequence: TGCGCCAGCAGCGCCTACAGCGGTACTAATGAAAAACTGTTTTTT.

This clone was observed a single time. CDR3 DNA sequence: TGTGCCAGCAGCGTAGTGGACAGGTCGGGGTTGGCCACTGAAGCTTTCTTT. Translated: CASSVVDRSGLATEAFF. This sequence joins TRBV9 and TRBJ1-1; 7 positions match TRBD1. Germline V gene lookup returns CDR1 SGDLS and CDR2 YYNGEE. The ends lost 0 bases at V and 4 bases at J; junction bases unmatched: 12. The CDR3 contains 17 residues.

The V call is TRBV18, the J call TRBJ1-5; D possibly corresponds to TRBD1 (6 bases). Per germline, CDR1 KGHSH and CDR2 LQKENI. The CDR3 is made up of 13 amino acids. The V gene lost 3 bases and the J gene lost 7 bases, with 10 bases spanning the gap. CDR3 nucleotide sequence: TGTGCCAGCTCACCCCAGGGGAGACAGCCCCAGCATTTT. It encodes CASSPQGRQPQHF.

The chain uses TRBV6-5 and TRBJ2-7; 7 bases match TRBD2. The CDR3 is 14 amino acids. The V gene end was trimmed by 4 bases and the J gene end by 5 bases; junction bases not matched to a gene: 8. Germline V gene data show CDR1 as MNHEY and CDR2 as SVGAGI. CDR3 sequence: CASSSERGWDEQYF. Written as DNA, the CDR3 is TGTGCCAGCAGTTCCGAGCGGGGATGGGACGAGCAGTACTTC.

V usage is TRBV18 and J usage is TRBJ1-1; TRBD1 matches 7 bases. The junction had 10 bases not matched to a gene; V was cut back by 3 bases and J by 0 bases. The V gene's germline CDR1 is KGHSH and CDR2 LQKENI. The CDR3 contains 17 residues. The CDR3 bases are TGTGCCAGCTCACCCGGTACAGGGGCCGGGATGAACACTGAAGCTTTCTTT. As protein: CASSPGTGAGMNTEAFF.

The chain couples TRBV27 to TRBJ2-5; D not resolved. The CDR3 is made up of 13 amino acids. Trimming cost V 5 bases and J 9 bases, with 16 bases left between them. Germline CDR1 reads MNHEY; CDR2 reads SMNVEV (reference sequence). CDR3 residues: CASSPTVDRAQYF. The CDR3 DNA sequence: TGTGCCAGCAGTCCGACGGTCGATAGGGCCCAGTACTTC.

This chain uses TRBV6-5 with TRBJ1-1; D is undetermined. Trimming left V 6 bases short and J 1 base short, with 9 bases between. The CDR3 sequence is 13 residues long. Germline V gene lookup returns CDR1 MNHEY and CDR2 SVGAGI. The CDR3: CASSRDGNTEAFF. In DNA form, the CDR3 reads TGTGCCAGCAGCCGTGACGGGAACACTGAAGCTTTCTTT.

The gene calls are TRBV7-2 and TRBJ2-5; 12 bases agree with TRBD2. The germline V gene has CDR1 SGHTA and CDR2 FQGNSA. Trimming at V came to 5 bases and at J to 5 bases, leaving 9 bases not matched to a gene. This CDR3 comprises 16 residues. The CDR3 loop reads CASSPSGLAGRETQYF. In DNA form, the CDR3 reads TGTGCCAGCAGCCCAAGTGGACTAGCGGGACGGGAGACCCAGTACTTC.

The rearrangement joins TRBV7-9 to TRBJ1-4, with D uncertain. Germline values: CDR1 SEHNR, CDR2 FQNEAQ (reference sequence). CDR3 size: 13 residues. V was trimmed by 1 base and J by 13 bases, leaving 13 bases between them. In DNA form, the CDR3 reads TGTGCCAGCAGCTTAGGTTCCCGATCTAGACTGTTTTTT. Translated, it gives CASSLGSRSRLFF. Drawing the rest from reference TRBV7-9 and TRBJ1-4, the complete variable domain is DTGVSQNPRHKITKRGQNVTFRCDPISEHNRLYWYRQTLGQGPEFLTYFQNEAQLEKSRLLSDRFSAERPKGSFSTLEIQRTEQGDSAMYLCASSLGSRSRLFFGSGTQLSVL.

The gene calls are TRBV18 and TRBJ2-3; D is unclear. The V gene's germline CDR1 is KGHSH and CDR2 LQKENI. The CDR3 covers 14 residues. Trimming cost V 0 bases and J 0 bases, with 4 bases left between them. The CDR3 loop is CASSPPSSTDTQYF. As DNA, the CDR3 is TGTGCCAGCTCACCACCGTCTAGCACAGATACGCAGTATTTT.

In its sample, this clone was seen once. The chain employs TRBV7-3 and TRBJ2-1, with 10 nucleotides matching TRBD2. Unmatched junction bases numbered 7, after V lost 4 bases and J lost 7 bases. The CDR3 is 15 amino acids. CDR1 and CDR2 (germline): SGHTA, FQGTGA. In DNA form, the CDR3 reads TGTGCCAGCAGCTCCTCTAGCGGGAGTGGAAATGAGCAGTTCTTC. Amino acid sequence: CASSSSSGSGNEQFF.

The chain has TRBV29-1 and TRBJ2-1; TRBD2 matches at 8 bases. This CDR3 is 14 amino acids long. CDR1 is SQVTM and CDR2 is ANQGSEA in the germline V gene. V lost 4 bases and J lost 6; bases outside the gene matches: 8. The CDR3 reads CSVAAGRAGNEQFF. CDR3 nucleotide sequence: TGCAGCGTTGCCGCCGGGAGGGCCGGCAATGAGCAGTTCTTC.

The DNA of the CDR3 is TGCGCCAGCAGCTTGAATAGCAATCAGCCCCAGCATTTT. Translating it yields CASSLNSNQPQHF. V is TRBV5-1 and J is TRBJ1-5; the D is unclear. The length of the CDR3 is 13 residues. Trimming shortened V by 1 base and J by 0 bases, and 2 bases separated the two germline ends. Germline V CDR1 and CDR2: SGHRS, YFSETQ.

CDR3 coding DNA: TGCAGTGCTAGTGGGCAGATAAGCACAGATACGCAGTATTTT. Translating gives CSASGQISTDTQYF. V and J are TRBV20-1 and TRBJ2-3; D unclear. V gave up 3 bases and J gave up 0 bases, with 10 bases separating them. Germline V gives CDR1 DFQATT, CDR2 SNEGSKA (reference sequence). The CDR3 spans 14 residues.

The chain combines TRBV2 with TRBJ1-2, with D possibly TRBD1 on 5 matching bases. This CDR3 contains 13 residues. Germline lookup yields CDR1 SNHLY and CDR2 FYNNEI. Trimming shortened V by 8 bases and J by 2 bases, and 12 bases separated the two germline ends. The CDR3 DNA follows: TGTGCCAGCCGGGACGGACCCAACTATGGCTACACCTTC. Its protein product is CASRDGPNYGYTF.

CDR3: CASGFPPRDRPPYNEQFF. The CDR3 nucleotides are TGTGCTAGTGGTTTCCCCCCCCGTGACAGGCCTCCCTACAATGAGCAGTTCTTC. The gene calls are TRBV12-5 and TRBJ2-1; maybe TRBD1 (6 bases). This CDR3 has 18 residues. V dropped 3 bases and J dropped 2 bases, with 20 bases sitting between them. Germline V gene data show CDR1 as LGHNT and CDR2 as FRNRAP.

The V call is TRBV15, the J call TRBJ1-2, with D tentatively TRBD1 (6 bases). CDR3 length: 14 amino acids. CDR1 and CDR2 from the germline V gene are LNHNV and YYDKDF (reference sequence). V was pared by 5 bases and J by 8 bases, with 18 bases between. In DNA, the CDR3 is TGTGCCACCAGCTGGAAAAAGGACAGTTTCGGCTACACCTTC. This codes for CATSWKKDSFGYTF. The entire variable domain, with the rest obtained from reference TRBV15 and TRBJ1-2, is as follows: DAMVIQNPRYQVTQFGKPVTLSCSQTLNHNVMYWYQQKSSQAPKLLFHYYDKDFNNEADTPDNFQSRRPNTSFCFLDIRSPGLGDTAMYLCATSWKKDSFGYTFGSGTRLTVV.